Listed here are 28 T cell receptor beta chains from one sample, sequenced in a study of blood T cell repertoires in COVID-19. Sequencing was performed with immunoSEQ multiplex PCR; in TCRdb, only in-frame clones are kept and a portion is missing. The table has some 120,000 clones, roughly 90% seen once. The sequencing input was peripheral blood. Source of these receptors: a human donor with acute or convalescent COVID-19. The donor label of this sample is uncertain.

The DNA of the CDR3 is TGTGCCAGCAGCGGGGGACTAGCGGGAGGGCTGCCCACGGCCGGGGAGCTGTTTTTT. Translated, it gives CASSGGLAGGLPTAGELFF. The chain is built from TRBV5-4 and TRBJ2-2; 16 bases line up with TRBD2. The CDR3 totals 19 residues. Germline CDR1 SGHNT, CDR2 YYREEE (reference sequence). J lost 6 bases, V lost 4 bases, and 12 bases had no gene match.

CDR3 amino acids: CASSHSAEYEQFF. The DNA for the CDR3 is TGTGCCAGCTCGCACTCGGCGGAATATGAGCAGTTCTTC. The genes are TRBV18 and TRBJ2-1; the D is unclear. Germline loops: CDR1 KGHSH, CDR2 LQKENI. Trimming stripped 6 bases from V and 8 bases from J, with 14 bases between. The CDR3 runs to 13 residues.

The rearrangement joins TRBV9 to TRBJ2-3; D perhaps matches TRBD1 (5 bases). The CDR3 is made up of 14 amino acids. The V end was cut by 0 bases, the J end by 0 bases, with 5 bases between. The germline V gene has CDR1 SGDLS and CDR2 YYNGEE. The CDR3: CASSVGGSTDTQYF. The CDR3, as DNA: TGTGCCAGCAGCGTAGGGGGCAGCACAGATACGCAGTATTTT.

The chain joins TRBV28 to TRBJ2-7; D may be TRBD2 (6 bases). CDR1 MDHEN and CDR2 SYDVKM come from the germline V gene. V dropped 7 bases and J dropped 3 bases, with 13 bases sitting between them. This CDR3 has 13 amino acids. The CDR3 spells CASNLPGGYEQYF. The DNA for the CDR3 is TGTGCCAGCAACTTGCCCGGGGGCTACGAGCAGTACTTC.

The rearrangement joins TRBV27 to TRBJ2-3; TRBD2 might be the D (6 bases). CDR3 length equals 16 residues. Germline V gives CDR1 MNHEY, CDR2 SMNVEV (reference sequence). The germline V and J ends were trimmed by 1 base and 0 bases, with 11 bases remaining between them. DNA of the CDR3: TGTGCCAGCAGTTTATGGTTTAGCGGTAGCACAGATACGCAGTATTTT. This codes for CASSLWFSGSTDTQYF.

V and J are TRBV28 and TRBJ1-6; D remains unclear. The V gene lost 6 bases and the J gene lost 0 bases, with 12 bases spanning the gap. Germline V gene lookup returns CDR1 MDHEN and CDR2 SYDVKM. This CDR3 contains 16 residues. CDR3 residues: CASRNSGTSYNSPLHF. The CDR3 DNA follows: TGTGCCAGCAGAAACAGCGGAACCTCCTATAATTCACCCCTCCACTTT.

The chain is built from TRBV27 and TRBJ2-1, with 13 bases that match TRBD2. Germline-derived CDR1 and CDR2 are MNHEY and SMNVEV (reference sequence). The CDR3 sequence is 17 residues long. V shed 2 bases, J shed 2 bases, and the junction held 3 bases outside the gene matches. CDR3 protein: CASSLGGLAGPYNEQFF. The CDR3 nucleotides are TGTGCCAGCAGTTTAGGGGGACTAGCGGGACCCTACAATGAGCAGTTCTTC.

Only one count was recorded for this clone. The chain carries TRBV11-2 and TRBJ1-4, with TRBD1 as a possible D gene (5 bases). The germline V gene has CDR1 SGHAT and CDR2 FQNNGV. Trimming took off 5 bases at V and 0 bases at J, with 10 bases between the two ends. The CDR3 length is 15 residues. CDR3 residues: CASSITGATNEKLFF. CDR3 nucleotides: TGTGCCAGCAGCATAACAGGAGCAACTAATGAAAAACTGTTTTTT.

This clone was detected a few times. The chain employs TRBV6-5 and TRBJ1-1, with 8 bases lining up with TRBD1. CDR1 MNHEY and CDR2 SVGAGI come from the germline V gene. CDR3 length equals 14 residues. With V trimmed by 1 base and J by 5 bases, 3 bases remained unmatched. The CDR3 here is CASSYFTGGTEAFF. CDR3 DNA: TGTGCCAGCAGTTACTTCACAGGGGGGACTGAAGCTTTCTTT.

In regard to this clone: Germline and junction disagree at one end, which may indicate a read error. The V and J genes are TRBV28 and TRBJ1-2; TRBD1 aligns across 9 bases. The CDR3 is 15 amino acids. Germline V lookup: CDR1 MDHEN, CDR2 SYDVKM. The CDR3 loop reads CVSSSTGTGFYGYTF. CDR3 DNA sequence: TGTGTCAGCAGTTCAACCGGGACAGGGTTTTATGGCTACACCTTC.

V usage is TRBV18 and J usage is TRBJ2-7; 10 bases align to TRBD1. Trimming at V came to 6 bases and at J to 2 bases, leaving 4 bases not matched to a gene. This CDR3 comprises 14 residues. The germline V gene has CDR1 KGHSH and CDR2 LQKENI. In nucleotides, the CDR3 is TGTGCCAGCTCTCTCGGACAGGGGGCCTACGAGCAGTACTTC. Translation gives CASSLGQGAYEQYF.

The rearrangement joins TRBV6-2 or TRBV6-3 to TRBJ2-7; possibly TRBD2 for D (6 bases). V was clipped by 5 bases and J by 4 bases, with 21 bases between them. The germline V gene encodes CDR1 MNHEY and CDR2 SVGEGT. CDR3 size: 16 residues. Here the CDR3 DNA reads TGTGCCAGCAGTACCGGGGTGGAGGGTGGAACTTACGAGCAGTACTTC. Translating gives CASSTGVEGGTYEQYF.

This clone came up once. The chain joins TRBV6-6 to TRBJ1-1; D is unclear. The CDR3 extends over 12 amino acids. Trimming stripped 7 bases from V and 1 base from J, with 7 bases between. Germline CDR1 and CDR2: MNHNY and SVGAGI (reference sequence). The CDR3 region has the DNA TGTGCCAGCAAAACGGGGAACACTGAAGCTTTCTTT. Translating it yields CASKTGNTEAFF.

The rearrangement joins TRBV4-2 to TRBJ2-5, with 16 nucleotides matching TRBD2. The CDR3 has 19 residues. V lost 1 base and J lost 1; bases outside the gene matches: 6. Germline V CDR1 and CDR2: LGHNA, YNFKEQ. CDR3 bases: TGTGCCAGCAGCCAAGCGGGACTAGCGGGGGGGCCCCCCCAAGAGACCCAGTACTTC. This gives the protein CASSQAGLAGGPPQETQYF.

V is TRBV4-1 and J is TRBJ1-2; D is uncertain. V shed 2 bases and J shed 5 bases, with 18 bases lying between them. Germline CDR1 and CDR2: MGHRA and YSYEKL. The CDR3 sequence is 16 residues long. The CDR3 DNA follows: TGCGCCAGCAGCCAAATACGGGGTCGAGGTGTGTATGGCTACACCTTC. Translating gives CASSQIRGRGVYGYTF.

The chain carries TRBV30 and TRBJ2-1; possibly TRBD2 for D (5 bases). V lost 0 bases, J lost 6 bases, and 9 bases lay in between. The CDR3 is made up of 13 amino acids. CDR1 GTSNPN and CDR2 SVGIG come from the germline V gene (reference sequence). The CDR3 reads CAWSVGAPNEQFF. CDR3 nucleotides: TGTGCCTGGAGTGTGGGAGCCCCCAATGAGCAGTTCTTC.

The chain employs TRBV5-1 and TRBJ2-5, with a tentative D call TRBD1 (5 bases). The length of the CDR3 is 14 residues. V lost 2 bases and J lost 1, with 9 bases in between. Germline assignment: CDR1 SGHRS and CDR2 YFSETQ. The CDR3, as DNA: TGCGCCAGCAGCTTTCAGGGTAGCCAAGAGACCCAGTACTTC. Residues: CASSFQGSQETQYF.

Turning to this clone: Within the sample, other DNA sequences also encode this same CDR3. DNA for the CDR3: TGTGCCAGCAGTTCGGGACAGGGCGTCTATGGCTACACCTTC. Its protein is CASSSGQGVYGYTF. This chain links TRBV28 with TRBJ1-2, with TRBD1 matching 9 bases. Germline trimming cut 4 bases from V and 4 bases from J; bases unmatched to any gene: 4. The CDR3 is 14 residues long. Germline V gene data show CDR1 as MDHEN and CDR2 as SYDVKM.

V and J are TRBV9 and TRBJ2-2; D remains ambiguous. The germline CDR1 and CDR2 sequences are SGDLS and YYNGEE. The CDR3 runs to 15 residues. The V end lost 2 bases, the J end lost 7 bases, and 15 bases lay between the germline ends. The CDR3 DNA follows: TGTGCCAGCAGCGTCGGTTTGAGGTACGGCGGGGAGCTGTTTTTT. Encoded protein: CASSVGLRYGGELFF.

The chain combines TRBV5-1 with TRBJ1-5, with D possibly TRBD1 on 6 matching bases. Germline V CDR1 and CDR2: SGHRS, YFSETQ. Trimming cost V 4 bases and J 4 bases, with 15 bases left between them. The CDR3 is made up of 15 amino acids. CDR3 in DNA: TGCGCCAGCAGCCCCTATGGGACACAAAATCAGCCCCAGCATTTT. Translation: CASSPYGTQNQPQHF.

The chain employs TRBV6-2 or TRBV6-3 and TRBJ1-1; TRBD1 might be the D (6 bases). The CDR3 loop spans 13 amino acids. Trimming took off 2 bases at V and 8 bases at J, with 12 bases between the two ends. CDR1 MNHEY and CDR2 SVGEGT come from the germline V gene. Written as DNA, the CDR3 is TGTGCCAGCAGTTACCCGTACAGGGCCGAAGCTTTCTTT. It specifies CASSYPYRAEAFF.

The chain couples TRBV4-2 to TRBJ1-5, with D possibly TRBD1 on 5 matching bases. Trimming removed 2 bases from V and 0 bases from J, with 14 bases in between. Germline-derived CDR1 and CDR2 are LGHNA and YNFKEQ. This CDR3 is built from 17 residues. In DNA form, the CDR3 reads TGTGCCAGCAGCCAAAAAAGTACAGGATATAGCAATCAGCCCCAGCATTTT. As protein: CASSQKSTGYSNQPQHF.

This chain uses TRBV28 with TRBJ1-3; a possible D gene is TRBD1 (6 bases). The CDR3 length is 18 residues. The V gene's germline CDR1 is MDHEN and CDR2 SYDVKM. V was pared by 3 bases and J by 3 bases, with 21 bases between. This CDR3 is CASSLVFTGNARGNTIYF. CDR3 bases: TGTGCCAGCAGTTTGGTTTTTACAGGGAACGCCCGTGGAAACACCATATATTTT.

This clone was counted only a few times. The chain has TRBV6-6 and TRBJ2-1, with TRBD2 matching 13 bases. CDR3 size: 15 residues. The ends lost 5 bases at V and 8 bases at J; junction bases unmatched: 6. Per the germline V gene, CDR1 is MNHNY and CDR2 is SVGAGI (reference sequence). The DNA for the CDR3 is TGTGCCAGCAGTCTCGGACTAGCGGGAGCAGATGAGCAGTTCTTC. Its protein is CASSLGLAGADEQFF.

CDR3 in DNA: TGTGCCAGCAGCCCCGGGACAGGGCCTTACAATGAGCAGTTCTTC. Protein product: CASSPGTGPYNEQFF. This sequence joins TRBV7-6 and TRBJ2-1, with 9 nucleotides matching TRBD1. This CDR3 comprises 15 residues. CDR1 is SGHVS and CDR2 is FNYEAQ in the germline V gene. The V segment lost 5 bases and the J segment 4 bases; nucleotides outside the gene matches: 6.

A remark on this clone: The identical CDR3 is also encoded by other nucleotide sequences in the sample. The CDR3 sequence is CASSRTGGTEAFF. CDR3 sequence (DNA): TGTGCCAGCTCACGCACAGGGGGCACTGAAGCTTTCTTT. The V call is TRBV18, the J call TRBJ1-1; 8 bases fit TRBD1. This CDR3 has 13 amino acids. Germline V gives CDR1 KGHSH, CDR2 LQKENI. V was pared by 4 bases and J by 4 bases, with 2 bases of the junction left unmatched.

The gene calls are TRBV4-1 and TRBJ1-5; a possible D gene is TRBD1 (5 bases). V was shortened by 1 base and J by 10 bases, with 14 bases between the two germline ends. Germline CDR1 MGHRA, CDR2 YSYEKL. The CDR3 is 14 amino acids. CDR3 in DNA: TGCGCCAGCAGCCAAGTAGGGACTGTGAAACCCCAGCATTTT. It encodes CASSQVGTVKPQHF.

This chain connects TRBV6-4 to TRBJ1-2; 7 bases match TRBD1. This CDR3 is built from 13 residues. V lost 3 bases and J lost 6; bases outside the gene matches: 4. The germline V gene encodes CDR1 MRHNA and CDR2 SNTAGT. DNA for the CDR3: TGTGCCAGCAGTGAATGGAGGGGGCATGGCTACACCTTC. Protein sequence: CASSEWRGHGYTF.